The 31 T cell receptor beta chains below all came from one sample that was sequenced in a study of blood T cell repertoires in COVID-19. This table comes from immunoSEQ multiplex PCR, and its TCRdb copy is limited to in-frame clones, with some not included. This table has 150,000 to 200,000 clones, 80% to 90% appearing once. Sample: peripheral blood. These receptors all stem from a man aged 45-65 years with active or convalescent COVID-19.

In this sample, this clone turned up once. The chain carries TRBV3-1 (or the pseudogene TRBV3-2) and TRBJ2-1; no definite D call. The V end lost 1 base, the J end lost 10 bases, and 8 bases lay between the germline ends. Germline V gene data show CDR1 as LGHDT and CDR2 as YNNKEL (reference sequence). The CDR3 runs to 12 residues. The CDR3 reads CASSQVSQEQFF. CDR3 nucleotides: TGTGCCAGCAGCCAAGTCTCACAGGAGCAGTTCTTC.

The CDR3 sequence is CASSEGRLQYF. The CDR3 DNA sequence: TGTGCCAGCAGCGAGGGGAGGTTGCAGTATTTT. This chain joins TRBV9 and TRBJ2-3, with D perhaps TRBD2 (6 bases). Trimming took 3 bases from V and 11 from J, leaving 10 bases between them. Germline V CDR1 and CDR2: SGDLS, YYNGEE. There are 11 residues in the CDR3. The variable domain in full, with the rest retrieved from reference TRBV9 and TRBJ2-3, is DSGVTQTPKHLITATGQRVTLRCSPRSGDLSVYWYQQSLDQGLQFLIQYYNGEERAKGNILERFSAQQFPDLHSELNLSSLELGDSALYFCASSEGRLQYFGPGTRLTVL.

This chain connects TRBV7-2 to TRBJ2-1, with 13 bases aligning to TRBD2. This CDR3 region has 15 residues. Germline trimming cut 5 bases from V and 10 bases from J; bases unmatched to any gene: 8. Germline CDR1 reads SGHTA; CDR2 reads FQGNSA. CDR3 sequence (DNA): TGTGCCAGCAGCCCACCGGGACTAGCGGGACAGGAGCAGTTCTTC. Encoded protein: CASSPPGLAGQEQFF.

The chain links TRBV5-5 to TRBJ2-5; TRBD2 agrees at 11 bases. V lost 6 bases and J lost 5; bases outside the gene matches: 9. Germline CDR1 reads SGHKS; CDR2 reads YYEKEE (reference sequence). The CDR3 spans 15 residues. CDR3 coding DNA: TGTGCCAGCAAAACTAGCGGGAGCGTCGGGGAGACCCAGTACTTC. Amino acid sequence: CASKTSGSVGETQYF. The whole variable domain, filled in from reference TRBV5-5 and TRBJ2-5, reads DAGVTQSPTHLIKTRGQQVTLRCSPISGHKSVSWYQQVLGQGPQFIFQYYEKEERGRGNFPDRFSARQFPNYSSELNVNALLLGDSALYLCASKTSGSVGETQYFGPGTRLLVL.

CDR3 residues: CASSLDRGLPYEQYF. The CDR3 region has the DNA TGTGCCAGCAGTCTCGACAGGGGGCTCCCCTACGAGCAGTACTTC. This chain connects TRBV3-1 (or the pseudogene TRBV3-2) to TRBJ2-7; 10 bases line up with TRBD1. J gave up 2 bases and V 6 bases, and 7 bases lay outside the gene matches. The CDR3 is 15 residues long. CDR1 is LGHDT, CDR2 YNNKEL, per germline (reference sequence).

This clone was seen a few times. The V call is TRBV7-9, the J call TRBJ1-1, with 9 bases aligning to TRBD1. Germline-derived CDR1 and CDR2 are SEHNR and FQNEAQ (reference sequence). The CDR3 length is 12 residues. V dropped 11 bases and J dropped 5; count of bases not matched to a gene: 6. CDR3 in amino acids: CASGQGLTEAFF. In nucleotides, the CDR3 is TGTGCCTCAGGACAGGGGTTGACTGAAGCTTTCTTT.

The chain links TRBV30 to TRBJ1-1; D gene unclear. V gave up 2 bases and J gave up 4 bases, with 14 bases separating them. This CDR3 is built from 14 residues. Germline V gives CDR1 GTSNPN, CDR2 SVGIG (reference sequence). The CDR3 loop reads CAWSLNGKSTEAFF. In DNA form, the CDR3 reads TGTGCCTGGAGTCTGAACGGGAAGAGCACTGAAGCTTTCTTT.

The CDR3 protein is CATSLGANTEAFF. For the CDR3, the DNA is TGTGCCACCTCCTTGGGGGCAAACACTGAAGCTTTCTTT. The V call is TRBV6-5, the J call TRBJ1-1, with D possibly TRBD1 on 6 matching bases. This CDR3 spans 13 amino acids. Germline V gene sequence: CDR1 MNHEY, CDR2 SVGAGI. V shed 10 bases and J shed 2 bases, with 14 bases lying between them.

This rearrangement joins TRBV5-1 to TRBJ2-3, with TRBD2 as a possible D gene (6 bases). Germline V CDR1 and CDR2: SGHRS, YFSETQ. The CDR3 runs 16 residues. V shed 0 bases and J shed 2 bases, with 13 bases lying between them. Written as DNA, the CDR3 is TGCGCCAGCAGCTTGGGGACCGGACTATTCACAGATACGCAGTATTTT. The encoded protein is CASSLGTGLFTDTQYF.

The chain recombines TRBV19 with TRBJ1-6, with TRBD1 identical over 7 bases. Germline CDR1 reads LNHDA; CDR2 reads SQIVND (reference sequence). The CDR3 is 16 amino acids. V trimming: 6 bases; J trimming: 7 bases; junction bases outside the gene matches: 12. The CDR3 region is CASSNSHRGLNSPLHF. Written as DNA, the CDR3 is TGTGCCAGTAGCAACTCCCACAGGGGCCTAAATTCACCCCTCCACTTT.

The CDR3 sequence: CASTPTNTGLRGEQFF. CDR3 nucleotides: TGTGCCAGTACACCGACCAATACAGGGCTACGTGGTGAGCAGTTCTTC. The chain joins TRBV19 to TRBJ2-1; weak D call: TRBD1 (6 bases). V was pared by 7 bases and J by 9 bases, with 25 bases between. The CDR3 sequence is 16 residues long. CDR1 and CDR2 (germline): LNHDA, SQIVND (reference sequence).

This clone was seen a handful of times. The chain has TRBV28 and TRBJ1-5, with 9 bases that match TRBD1. The germline CDR1 and CDR2 sequences are MDHEN and SYDVKM. J lost 5 bases, V lost 5 bases, and 7 bases had no gene match. The CDR3 is made up of 15 amino acids. The CDR3 DNA reads TGTGCCAGCAGTCCCGGACAGGGGAATTATCAGCCCCAGCATTTT. Residues: CASSPGQGNYQPQHF.

The chain employs TRBV7-3 and TRBJ2-3; TRBD2 agrees at 9 bases. V was pared by 3 bases and J by 2 bases, with 3 bases of the junction left unmatched. In germline, CDR1 is SGHTA, CDR2 FQGTGA. CDR3 length equals 15 residues. CDR3 sequence (DNA): TGTGCCAGCAGCTTGGGACTAGCTCTCACAGATACGCAGTATTTT. This sequence encodes CASSLGLALTDTQYF.

The chain recombines TRBV5-6 with TRBJ2-1, with D perhaps TRBD1 (5 bases). This CDR3 spans 13 amino acids. The germline V gene encodes CDR1 SGHDT and CDR2 YYEEEE. Deletions cut 4 bases from V and 4 bases from J, with 9 bases between. CDR3 region: CASSGASYNEQFF. DNA for the CDR3: TGTGCCAGCAGCGGGGCATCTTACAATGAGCAGTTCTTC.

J is TRBJ2-5 and V is TRBV10-1; D remains unclear. CDR3 length: 14 residues. Germline assignment: CDR1 WNHNN and CDR2 SYGVQD (reference sequence). Trimming cost V 2 bases and J 1 base, with 8 bases left between them. CDR3 in amino acids: CASSEQRPQETQYF. In DNA, the CDR3 is TGCGCCAGCAGTGAGCAGCGCCCCCAAGAGACCCAGTACTTC.

The rearrangement links TRBV11-1 to TRBJ1-1; no firm D call. Trimming pared 5 bases from V and 1 base from J, leaving 11 bases between. CDR1 is SGHAT and CDR2 is FQDESV in the germline V gene (reference sequence). The CDR3 runs to 14 residues. The CDR3 sequence is CASSRGFENTEAFF. In DNA, the CDR3 is TGTGCCAGCAGCCGAGGGTTCGAGAACACTGAAGCTTTCTTT.

This chain connects TRBV28 to TRBJ1-5, with 7 bases fitting TRBD1. From germline, CDR1 is MDHEN and CDR2 SYDVKM. The length of the CDR3 is 14 residues. V lost 6 bases, J lost 4 bases, and 6 bases stayed unmatched. The CDR3 DNA reads TGTGCCAGCAGGGGACAGAGCAAAAATCAGCCCCAGCATTTT. This translates into CASRGQSKNQPQHF.

The chain has TRBV4-1 and TRBJ2-3, with 16 positions matching TRBD2. V was pared by 4 bases and J by 6 bases, with 13 bases of the junction left unmatched. Germline values: CDR1 MGHRA, CDR2 YSYEKL. This CDR3 region has 19 residues. The CDR3 loop reads CASSRTAGTSGGDGDTQYF. The CDR3 DNA reads as TGCGCCAGCAGCCGCACTGCCGGGACTAGCGGGGGGGACGGGGATACGCAGTATTTT.

V gene TRBV6-6 combines with J gene TRBJ1-1; D remains unclear. V was shortened by 6 bases and J by 3 bases, with 5 bases between the two germline ends. The length of the CDR3 is 11 residues. CDR1 is MNHNY and CDR2 is SVGAGI in the germline V gene (reference sequence). CDR3 protein: CASRTHTEAFF. In nucleotides, the CDR3 is TGTGCCAGCAGGACACACACTGAAGCTTTCTTT.

The chain uses TRBV18 and TRBJ1-1, with D unresolved. The CDR3 is 15 amino acids. V was trimmed by 3 bases and J by 1 base, leaving 12 bases between them. Germline assignment: CDR1 KGHSH and CDR2 LQKENI. CDR3 DNA sequence: TGTGCCAGCTCACCCTCGCGGGAGGGGAACACTGAAGCTTTCTTT. As protein: CASSPSREGNTEAFF.

This rearrangement joins TRBV3-1 (or the pseudogene TRBV3-2) to TRBJ1-2, with TRBD1 matching 7 bases. V was clipped by 2 bases and J by 7 bases; unmatched bases: 7. The CDR3 covers 14 residues. The germline gives CDR1 LGHDT, CDR2 YNNKEL (reference sequence). CDR3 nucleotide sequence: TGTGCCAGCAGCCAACTTAGACAGGGCGGTGGCTACACCTTC. Translation: CASSQLRQGGGYTF.

This chain uses TRBV19 with TRBJ1-2; perhaps TRBD1 as D (5 bases). V lost 2 bases and J lost 0, with 10 bases in between. CDR1 and CDR2 from the germline V gene are LNHDA and SQIVND (reference sequence). The CDR3 has 15 residues. This chain's CDR3 is CASSISDSPNYGYTF. The CDR3 bases are TGTGCCAGTAGTATAAGTGACAGTCCTAACTATGGCTACACCTTC.

The V gene is TRBV7-4, the J gene TRBJ2-2; 7 nucleotides agree with TRBD1. Unmatched junction bases numbered 11, after V lost 3 bases and J lost 7 bases. The CDR3 spans 16 residues. Germline-derived CDR1 and CDR2 are SGHVT and SQSDAQ. The CDR3 spells CASSFKRGRLGGELFF. The DNA of the CDR3 is TGTGCCAGCAGCTTTAAAAGGGGGCGCTTAGGCGGGGAGCTGTTTTTT.

The V call is TRBV19, the J call TRBJ2-7; D may be TRBD1 (5 bases). Deletions cut 3 bases from V and 0 bases from J, with 9 bases between. CDR1 LNHDA and CDR2 SQIVND come from the germline V gene (reference sequence). The CDR3 sequence is 14 residues long. The DNA of the CDR3 is TGTGCCAGTAGTATTCAGGGAAGCTCCTACGAGCAGTACTTC. Translation gives CASSIQGSSYEQYF.

The chain carries TRBV19 and TRBJ1-1, with 11 bases aligning to TRBD1. From germline, CDR1 is LNHDA and CDR2 SQIVND (reference sequence). The CDR3 sequence is 16 residues long. Losses at the gene ends were 2 bases for V and 4 bases for J; bases not matched to a gene: 6. The CDR3 protein is CASSIIFGTGGTEAFF. CDR3 nucleotide sequence: TGTGCCAGTAGTATAATATTTGGGACAGGGGGCACTGAAGCTTTCTTT.

There are a few counts of this clone. This rearrangement joins TRBV5-4 to TRBJ2-3; perhaps TRBD2 as D (5 bases). The CDR3 spans 13 residues. In germline, CDR1 is SGHNT, CDR2 YYREEE (reference sequence). Between the trimmed V and J ends, which lost 4 bases and 2 bases, there was a span of 8 bases. CDR3 DNA sequence: TGTGCCAGCAGCCCAGCGGTCACAGATACGCAGTATTTT. It translates to CASSPAVTDTQYF.

This chain links TRBV3-1 (or the pseudogene TRBV3-2) with TRBJ2-1, with 15 nucleotides matching TRBD2. Trimming at V came to 3 bases and at J to 13 bases, leaving 7 bases not matched to a gene. This CDR3 has 15 residues. Germline lookup yields CDR1 LGHDT and CDR2 YNNKEL (reference sequence). The CDR3 DNA is TGTGCCAGCAGCCAGACGGGACTAGCGGGAGGTGGTCAGTTCTTC. Translated: CASSQTGLAGGGQFF.

V gene TRBV3-1 (or the pseudogene TRBV3-2) combines with J gene TRBJ1-6; D ambiguous. Germline lookup yields CDR1 LGHDT and CDR2 YNNKEL (reference sequence). Trimming took off 1 base at V and 7 bases at J, with 11 bases between the two ends. The CDR3 is 15 residues long. Written as DNA, the CDR3 is TGTGCCAGCAGCCAAGTACCCGGGATAAATTCACCCCTCCACTTT. Residues: CASSQVPGINSPLHF.

V and J are TRBV7-9 and TRBJ1-2, with TRBD1 as a possible D gene (6 bases). Germline V gives CDR1 SEHNR, CDR2 FQNEAQ (reference sequence). Trimming left V 5 bases short and J 1 base short, with 14 bases between. CDR3 size: 15 residues. CDR3 loop: CASSPIGTLNYGYTF. The CDR3 bases are TGTGCCAGCAGCCCGATTGGGACACTTAACTATGGCTACACCTTC.

This chain links TRBV9 with TRBJ2-2; D is unclear. This CDR3 region has 14 residues. The germline gives CDR1 SGDLS, CDR2 YYNGEE. V lost 2 bases and J lost 0, with 5 bases in between. The CDR3 DNA is TGTGCCAGCAGCGTCGAGGCGAACACCGGGGAGCTGTTTTTT. This gives the protein CASSVEANTGELFF. Complete variable domain (other parts from reference TRBV9 and TRBJ2-2): DSGVTQTPKHLITATGQRVTLRCSPRSGDLSVYWYQQSLDQGLQFLIQYYNGEERAKGNILERFSAQQFPDLHSELNLSSLELGDSALYFCASSVEANTGELFFGEGSRLTVL.

The chain recombines TRBV4-3 with TRBJ1-4, with D uncertain. This CDR3 region has 16 residues. Trimming left V 4 bases short and J 3 bases short, with 15 bases between. Germline V gene sequence: CDR1 LGHNA, CDR2 YSLEER. The CDR3 region is CASSPAGLRPNEKLFF. The CDR3 DNA sequence: TGCGCCAGCAGCCCAGCAGGCCTTAGGCCTAATGAAAAACTGTTTTTT.